This T cell receptor beta chain comes out of a study of T cell repertoires in cytomegalovirus infection. About the study: Indicated by public TCR beta signatures were CMV infection and matching HLA type. Notes on the study in general: HLA-C-restricted TCR beta clonotypes specific for CMV led the ex vivo response. Adding up the frequency of public TCR beta families identified people who carried CMV plus the relevant HLA.

Of note for this clonotype: The antigen is unknown.

J was trimmed by 2 bases and V by 7 bases; bases with no gene match: 7. The CDR3 is made up of 15 amino acids. Germline-derived CDR1 and CDR2 are DFQATT and SNEGSKA (reference sequence). TCRdb re-derived calls from the reads in MiXCR, one entry per CDR3 protein. The sample has 450,000 to 650,000 distinct CDR3 sequences; about 25% are singletons. Specimen: PBMCs. The chain uses TRBV20-1 and TRBJ2-3; 12 positions match TRBD2. The source is a human donor in good health (CMV status not recorded). Some clones in this sample may be carry-over from other donors' samples. DNA of the CDR3: TGCAGTGTACCGACTAGCGGGAGTACCACAGATACGCAGTATTTT. Encoded protein: CSVPTSGSTTDTQYF.